This T cell receptor beta chain was sequenced in a study of CD8 T cells in Susac syndrome. Germline V lookup: CDR1 SGHAT, CDR2 FQNNGV. This CDR3 region has 14 residues. Trimming stripped 5 bases from V and 4 bases from J, with 15 bases between. This clonotype was recorded once. The authors reverse transcribed roughly 0.5 to 1 ug RNA with random hexamers. Each CDR3 protein is one row after TCRdb ran MiXCR on the immunoSEQ multiplex PCR reads. The data show roughly 200,000 distinct CDR3 sequences, about 93% seen once. The rearrangement links TRBV11-2 to TRBJ2-7; D gene unclear. This clonotype originated in a human donor with Susac syndrome. Sequencing used CD4+ T cells from PBMCs. CDR3 DNA: TGTGCCAGCAGCGCTAGGGCTTCAGAGTACGAGCAGTACTTC. This encodes CASSARASEYEQYF.